One TCR beta chain is described in this entry. The data derive from a study of blood T cell repertoires in COVID-19. Study-level background: Acute-phase and convalescent COVID-19 samples originated in the United States, Italy and Spain.

Individuals aged about 18 to 89 years were recruited from about two dozen US areas. Participant-reported clinical history was the basis for cohort assignment. This CDR3 comprises 15 residues. V was pared by 6 bases and J by 3 bases, with 9 bases of the junction left unmatched. Germline assignment: CDR1 SEHNR and CDR2 FQNEAQ (reference sequence). In the original analysis: Amplification with reference gene primers provided the estimates of nucleated cell counts. The method was immunoSEQ multiplex PCR; TCRdb's version includes in-frame clones alone and lacks a portion of them. That table supplies the V and J calls and clone size; D and trimming were determined from the DNA. The profile shows around 230,000 clones, around 85% of them singletons.

This chain uses TRBV7-9 with TRBJ2-7; 9 nucleotides match TRBD1. The clonotype originates from a middle-aged woman with acute COVID-19. Specimen: PBMCs or T cells enriched from blood (not recorded which). The CDR3 DNA reads TGTGCCAGCAGAAGACAGGGGGGCTCCCGCTACGAGCAGTACTTC. Encoded protein: CASRRQGGSRYEQYF.